The 18 T cell receptor beta chains given below trace back to one sample, sequenced in a study of response to subunit inactivated influenza vaccine. Using its own MiXCR run on the RT-PCR reads, TCRdb lists one record per CDR3 protein. This sample has 600,000 to 700,000 distinct CDR3 sequences, with 12% to 15% found just once. The input for sequencing was PBMCs from blood, taken approximately 15 days before vaccination. These receptors were taken from a middle-aged man who received an inactivated influenza vaccine.

CDR3 in amino acids: CATSTPPGRQYF. The CDR3 nucleotides are TGTGCCACCAGCACCCCGCCAGGGCGGCAGTACTTC. J is TRBJ2-7 and V is TRBV24-1; D perhaps matches TRBD1 (5 bases). Germline V CDR1 and CDR2: KGHDR, SFDVKD. The CDR3 extends over 12 amino acids. V dropped 7 bases and J dropped 9 bases, with 15 bases sitting between them.

This clonotype has just a few counts. The chain uses TRBV12-3 or TRBV12-4 and TRBJ1-2; maybe TRBD1 (6 bases). There are 16 residues in the CDR3. V was pared by 5 bases and J by 5 bases, with 21 bases between. This CDR3 is CASSLNPGARGYGYTF. DNA for the CDR3: TGTGCCAGCAGTCTTAACCCAGGGGCCCGCGGGTATGGCTACACCTTC.

This clonotype was observed at least ten times. DNA of the CDR3: TGTGCCAGCAGAGAGACCCTAACTAGCGTCCGGCGGTCCGGGGAGCTGTTTTTT. This sequence encodes CASRETLTSVRRSGELFF. The chain employs TRBV2 and TRBJ2-2; 7 positions agree with TRBD2. The CDR3 runs to 18 residues. Germline loops: CDR1 SNHLY, CDR2 FYNNEI. V was pared by 6 bases and J by 6 bases, with 19 bases of the junction left unmatched.

This clonotype was counted at least ten times. This chain connects TRBV7-8 to TRBJ2-2, with 7 bases aligning to TRBD1. From germline, CDR1 is SGHVS and CDR2 FQNEAQ. The CDR3 consists of 15 residues. The V and J ends lost 5 bases and 2 bases, in that order; junction bases with no gene match: 5. CDR3 loop: CASSANRGNTGELFF. The CDR3 bases are TGTGCCAGCAGCGCGAACAGGGGAAACACCGGGGAGCTGTTTTTT. Together with reference TRBV7-8 and TRBJ2-2, the CDR3 gives the full variable domain: GAGVSQSPRYKVAKRGQDVALRCDPISGHVSLFWYQQALGQGPEFLTYFQNEAQLDKSGLPSDRFFAERPEGSVSTLKIQRTQQEDSAVYLCASSANRGNTGELFFGEGSRLTVL.

This chain links TRBV6-5 with TRBJ2-7; D is unresolved. Germline assignment: CDR1 MNHEY and CDR2 SVGAGI. The length of the CDR3 is 16 residues. V was pared by 0 bases and J by 5 bases, with 17 bases between. This CDR3 reads CASSYSFHRAVDEQYF. For the CDR3, the DNA is TGTGCCAGCAGTTACTCGTTCCACAGAGCAGTCGACGAGCAGTACTTC.

The gene calls are TRBV20-1 and TRBJ2-4; 8 nucleotides match TRBD1. This CDR3 is built from 14 residues. Per the germline V gene, CDR1 is DFQATT and CDR2 is SNEGSKA (reference sequence). The V gene end was trimmed by 5 bases and the J gene end by 9 bases; junction bases not matched to a gene: 12. The CDR3 DNA reads TGCAGTGCTTGGACAGGGTCGTCCGGGGGCATTCAGTACTTC. Encoded protein: CSAWTGSSGGIQYF.

The chain recombines TRBV14 with TRBJ2-5; D not certain. This CDR3 is built from 14 residues. Germline values: CDR1 SGHDN, CDR2 FVKESK. V was shortened by 0 bases and J by 4 bases, with 9 bases between the two germline ends. The CDR3 region is CASSQEGFAETQYF. The CDR3 DNA follows: TGTGCCAGCAGCCAAGAGGGTTTTGCAGAGACCCAGTACTTC. Drawing the rest from reference TRBV14 and TRBJ2-5, the complete variable domain is EAGVTQFPSHSVIEKGQTVTLRCDPISGHDNLYWYRRVMGKEIKFLLHFVKESKQDESGMPNNRFLAERTGGTYSTLKVQPAELEDSGVYFCASSQEGFAETQYFGPGTRLLVL.

The chain links TRBV20-1 to TRBJ2-7, with 10 bases matching TRBD1. The CDR3 has 14 amino acids. The trim removed 4 bases at V and 1 base at J, leaving 4 bases unmatched. Germline CDR1 is DFQATT and CDR2 is SNEGSKA (reference sequence). CDR3 in DNA: TGCAGTGCTATTGGGACAGGGGATTCCTACGAGCAGTACTTC. Translating gives CSAIGTGDSYEQYF.

The genes are TRBV20-1 and TRBJ2-4; the D gene is possibly TRBD2 (6 bases). The germline gives CDR1 DFQATT, CDR2 SNEGSKA (reference sequence). V gave up 6 bases and J gave up 5 bases, with 14 bases separating them. This CDR3 region has 13 residues. The CDR3 reads CSAVTGLQNIQYF. CDR3 in DNA: TGCAGTGCCGTAACGGGACTCCAAAACATTCAGTACTTC.

V usage is TRBV7-9 and J usage is TRBJ2-5, with unresolved D. CDR3 length equals 15 residues. Germline V gene sequence: CDR1 SEHNR, CDR2 FQNEAQ (reference sequence). V dropped 2 bases and J dropped 5 bases, with 15 bases sitting between them. This CDR3 reads CASSLTLQMWETQYF. CDR3 nucleotide sequence: TGTGCCAGCAGCTTAACTCTTCAGATGTGGGAGACCCAGTACTTC.

This clonotype was observed at least ten times. The V gene is TRBV3-1, the J gene TRBJ2-1; D ambiguous. V gave up 0 bases and J gave up 12 bases, with 12 bases separating them. Germline V gene lookup returns CDR1 LGHDT and CDR2 YNNKEL (reference sequence). The CDR3 length is 13 residues. In DNA form, the CDR3 reads TGTGCCAGCAGCCAAGATCGACTTTGGACGCAGTTCTTC. Protein product: CASSQDRLWTQFF.

This rearrangement joins TRBV12-3 or TRBV12-4 to TRBJ2-1; 8 bases match TRBD2. The CDR3 sequence is 12 residues long. J gave up 9 bases and V 6 bases, and 4 bases lay outside the gene matches. The CDR3 DNA sequence: TGTGCCAGCAGGGGACTAGAAACTGAGCAGTTCTTC. It specifies CASRGLETEQFF.

This clonotype appeared many times. The gene calls are TRBV12-3 or TRBV12-4 and TRBJ2-1; D is unresolved. The CDR3 is made up of 12 amino acids. V lost 5 bases and J lost 8, with 10 bases in between. This chain's CDR3 is CASSRDKDEQFF. CDR3 nucleotides: TGTGCCAGCAGTAGAGACAAGGATGAGCAGTTCTTC.

The genes are TRBV5-1 and TRBJ1-2; TRBD1 agrees at 7 bases. From germline, CDR1 is SGHRS and CDR2 YFSETQ. V lost 1 base, J lost 4 bases, and 10 bases stayed unmatched. The CDR3 is 16 amino acids. The CDR3 here is CASSLTPDRQLYGYTF. CDR3 in DNA: TGCGCCAGCAGCTTGACCCCGGACAGGCAACTCTATGGCTACACCTTC.

The V and J genes are TRBV6-1 and TRBJ2-7, with D perhaps TRBD1 (6 bases). V was cut by 6 bases and J by 3 bases, with 15 bases left in between. The length of the CDR3 is 14 residues. The germline gives CDR1 MNHNS, CDR2 SASEGT. The CDR3 coding sequence is TGTGCCAGCAGGGCACAGGGCGGTCTCTACGAGCAGTACTTC. Protein sequence: CASRAQGGLYEQYF.

This clonotype has at least ten counts. This rearrangement joins TRBV5-4 to TRBJ2-3; D might be TRBD2 (5 bases). The ends were cut back, 1 base at V and 6 bases at J, with 9 bases in the middle. This CDR3 spans 13 amino acids. CDR1 is SGHNT and CDR2 is YYREEE in the germline V gene (reference sequence). DNA for the CDR3: TGTGCCAGCAGCTTGATTCGAGGGGATACGCAGTATTTT. Its translation is CASSLIRGDTQYF.

CDR3: CSAHGLAVTSTDTQYF. The CDR3 DNA is TGCAGTGCCCACGGACTAGCGGTAACTAGCACAGATACGCAGTATTTT. The chain joins TRBV20-1 to TRBJ2-3; 10 nucleotides match TRBD2. Germline trimming cut 6 bases from V and 0 bases from J; bases unmatched to any gene: 9. The germline CDR1 and CDR2 sequences are DFQATT and SNEGSKA (reference sequence). CDR3 length equals 16 residues.

About this clonotype itself: This may be a read error: a much more frequent sequence differs by one nucleotide. The chain has TRBV6-1 and TRBJ2-1; 10 bases agree with TRBD2. The CDR3 length is 15 residues. Germline values: CDR1 MNHNS, CDR2 SASEGT. V shed 1 base and J 7 bases; nucleotides not matched to a gene: 4. The CDR3 sequence is CASSEEAGGDNEQFF. The CDR3 bases are TGTGCCAGCAGTGAAGAAGCGGGGGGGGATAATGAGCAGTTCTTC.